This T cell receptor beta chain was identified in a study of blood T cell repertoires in COVID-19. Study details: COVID-19 samples collected from the United States, Italy and Spain covered acute and convalescent phases. Sources were T cells, B-cell-depleted T cells, or PBMCs; the material itself was cDNA or gDNA.

Original handling: Amplified reference gene primers provided the basis for estimating nucleated cell counts. Repertoires were generated with immunoSEQ multiplex PCR, while TCRdb's copy carries only in-frame clones and drops some. Clonal size and the V and J genes are those of that table, whereas D and trimming came from the DNA. This table holds about 220,000 clones, 70% to 90% found once. Germline-derived CDR1 and CDR2 are LNHNV and YYDKDF (reference sequence). Trimming took 5 bases from V and 1 from J; bases not matched to a gene: 4. The CDR3 sequence is 15 residues long. Seattle's cohort entered during active infection and was followed longitudinally.

Sequenced material: peripheral blood. The rearrangement links TRBV15 to TRBJ2-1; TRBD1 matches 8 bases. The sequence derives from a woman in her 70s with COVID-19, enrolled during active disease. CDR3 protein: CATSRDRYSYNEQFF. CDR3 sequence (DNA): TGTGCCACCAGCCGGGACAGGTATTCCTACAATGAGCAGTTCTTC.